The 14 T cell receptor beta chains below come from one sample, sequenced in a study of T cells in Graves' hyperthyroidism and ophthalmopathy. TCR beta CDR3 sequences were amplified from RNA transcripts. HTBI primers drove first-round RT-PCR of the TCR CDR3. TCRdb independently ran MiXCR on the multiplex PCR reads; one entry per CDR3 protein. The sample contains about 740,000 distinct CDR3 sequences, about 14% of which appear only once. The sample was blood. The receptor set was obtained from a woman aged 18-30 years with Graves' hyperthyroidism.

The CDR3 loop reads CASSSFQAAYEQYF. The CDR3 bases are TGTGCCAGCAGCTCCTTCCAAGCAGCCTACGAGCAGTACTTC. The J gene is TRBJ2-7, the V gene TRBV7-2; D is unresolved. Trimming pared 4 bases from V and 2 bases from J, leaving 12 bases between. CDR1 and CDR2 from the germline V gene are SGHTA and FQGNSA. This CDR3 region has 14 residues.

This sequence joins TRBV19 and TRBJ1-5, with D perhaps matching TRBD1 (6 bases). This CDR3 region has 13 residues. The germline V and J ends were trimmed by 7 bases and 4 bases, with 11 bases remaining between them. The germline V gene has CDR1 LNHDA and CDR2 SQIVND (reference sequence). The CDR3 bases are TGTGCCAGTAAGGACAGCAGAAATCAGCCCCAGCATTTT. This translates into CASKDSRNQPQHF.

The rearrangement uses TRBV6-1 and TRBJ1-5, with no clear D. The CDR3 extends over 16 amino acids. Germline V gives CDR1 MNHNS, CDR2 SASEGT. V was trimmed by 7 bases and J by 3 bases, leaving 19 bases between them. The CDR3 loop is CASTPLVRGFNQPQHF. The CDR3 DNA follows: TGTGCCAGCACTCCCCTTGTGCGGGGATTCAATCAGCCCCAGCATTTT.

The chain joins TRBV2 to TRBJ2-7; D is unclear. CDR1 and CDR2 (germline): SNHLY, FYNNEI. The CDR3 is 14 residues long. The germline V and J ends were trimmed by 5 bases and 0 bases, with 11 bases remaining between them. CDR3 region: CASSISRASYEQYF. DNA for the CDR3: TGTGCCAGCAGTATTAGTCGGGCCTCCTACGAGCAGTACTTC.

This clonotype was observed at least ten times. V is TRBV7-3 and J is TRBJ2-7, with 7 bases fitting TRBD1. The CDR3 sequence is 14 residues long. The ends lost 5 bases at V and 2 bases at J; junction bases unmatched: 6. Germline CDR1 is SGHTA and CDR2 is FQGTGA. CDR3 protein: CASSEGTDPYEQYF. Written as DNA, the CDR3 is TGTGCCAGCAGCGAAGGGACAGACCCCTACGAGCAGTACTTC. Complete variable domain (other parts from reference TRBV7-3 and TRBJ2-7): GAGVSQTPSNKVTEKGKYVELRCDPISGHTALYWYRQSLGQGPEFLIYFQGTGAADDSGLPNDRFFAVRPEGSVSTLKIQRTERGDSAVYLCASSEGTDPYEQYFGPGTRLTVT.

In this sample, this clonotype turned up many times. This rearrangement joins TRBV6-2 or TRBV6-3 to TRBJ2-3; 9 bases align to TRBD1. V dropped 6 bases and J dropped 2; count of bases not matched to a gene: 6. The CDR3 has 15 residues. Germline loops: CDR1 MNHEY, CDR2 SVGEGT. Here the CDR3 DNA reads TGTGCCAGCAGACCACAGGGGGCCCCCACAGATACGCAGTATTTT. It yields the protein CASRPQGAPTDTQYF.

This clonotype was observed at least ten times. The chain carries TRBV12-3 or TRBV12-4 and TRBJ1-2; D is perhaps TRBD1 (5 bases). The CDR3 has 13 residues. Trimming removed 3 bases from V and 4 bases from J, with 9 bases in between. The CDR3 nucleotides are TGTGCCAGCAGTTTTCGAGGGGCCTATGGCTACACCTTC. Translating it yields CASSFRGAYGYTF.

This clonotype came up many times. This chain joins TRBV20-1 and TRBJ1-5; 8 bases agree with TRBD1. This CDR3 comprises 16 residues. Unmatched junction bases numbered 8, after V lost 4 bases and J lost 0 bases. Germline lookup yields CDR1 DFQATT and CDR2 SNEGSKA (reference sequence). The CDR3: CSAILGTGGSNQPQHF. Written as DNA, the CDR3 is TGCAGTGCTATCCTAGGGACAGGCGGTAGCAATCAGCCCCAGCATTTT.

This clonotype has only a few counts. The rearrangement uses TRBV5-4 and TRBJ2-7; 10 positions agree with TRBD2. There are 15 residues in the CDR3. Germline V gene sequence: CDR1 SGHNT, CDR2 YYREEE (reference sequence). Trimming removed 2 bases from V and 2 bases from J; junction bases left unmatched: 4. The CDR3 spells CASSFQAGGPYEQYF. In DNA, the CDR3 is TGTGCCAGCAGCTTTCAAGCGGGAGGGCCCTACGAGCAGTACTTC.

Many counts were recorded for this clonotype. The chain uses TRBV3-1 and TRBJ2-3; 7 bases are shared with TRBD2. There are 18 residues in the CDR3. The ends lost 0 bases at V and 4 bases at J; junction bases unmatched: 13. Per germline, CDR1 LGHDT and CDR2 YNNKEL (reference sequence). In nucleotides, the CDR3 is TGTGCCAGCAGCCAAGAACGTGGCGGGAGACGGATTCCAGATACGCAGTATTTT. Protein sequence: CASSQERGGRRIPDTQYF.

This clonotype has only a few counts. The chain joins TRBV6-1 to TRBJ2-1; D gene ambiguous. This CDR3 is built from 13 residues. The V gene lost 8 bases and the J gene lost 7 bases, with 15 bases spanning the gap. Germline V gives CDR1 MNHNS, CDR2 SASEGT. CDR3 in amino acids: CASGPIERNEQFF. CDR3 coding DNA: TGTGCCAGCGGACCTATAGAACGGAATGAGCAGTTCTTC.

This clonotype was recorded at least ten times. The chain has TRBV20-1 and TRBJ2-7; the D gene is possibly TRBD2 (6 bases). The CDR3 extends over 15 amino acids. Germline V gene data show CDR1 as DFQATT and CDR2 as SNEGSKA (reference sequence). The V and J ends lost 0 bases and 0 bases respectively, with 12 bases between them. This chain's CDR3 is CSARDVASVSYEQYF. CDR3 nucleotides: TGCAGTGCTAGAGATGTGGCTAGCGTCTCCTACGAGCAGTACTTC.

The CDR3 DNA is TGTGCCAGCAGTGCCTCGGGACGGCCGAATGAAAAACTGTTTTTT. This translates into CASSASGRPNEKLFF. V gene TRBV6-1 combines with J gene TRBJ1-4; tentative D call: TRBD1 (5 bases). In germline, CDR1 is MNHNS, CDR2 SASEGT. V shed 4 bases and J shed 5 bases, with 14 bases lying between them. CDR3 length: 15 residues.

V and J are TRBV6-1 and TRBJ2-7; D may be TRBD1 (5 bases). Trimming took 7 bases from V and 5 from J, leaving 21 bases between them. Germline V gene sequence: CDR1 MNHNS, CDR2 SASEGT. The CDR3 has 15 amino acids. The CDR3 DNA reads as TGTGCCAGCAAAAGGGGTCGAGACCTCCCCCACGAGCAGTACTTC. Translated: CASKRGRDLPHEQYF.